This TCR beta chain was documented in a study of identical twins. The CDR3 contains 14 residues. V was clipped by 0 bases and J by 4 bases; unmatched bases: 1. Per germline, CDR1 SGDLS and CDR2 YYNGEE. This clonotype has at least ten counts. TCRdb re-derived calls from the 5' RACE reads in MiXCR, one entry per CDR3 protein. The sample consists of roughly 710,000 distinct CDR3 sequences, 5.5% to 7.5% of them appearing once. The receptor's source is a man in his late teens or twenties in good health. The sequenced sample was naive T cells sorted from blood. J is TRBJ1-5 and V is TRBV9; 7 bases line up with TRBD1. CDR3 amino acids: CASSVGDRNQPQHF. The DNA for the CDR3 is TGTGCCAGCAGCGTAGGGGACAGAAATCAGCCCCAGCATTTT.